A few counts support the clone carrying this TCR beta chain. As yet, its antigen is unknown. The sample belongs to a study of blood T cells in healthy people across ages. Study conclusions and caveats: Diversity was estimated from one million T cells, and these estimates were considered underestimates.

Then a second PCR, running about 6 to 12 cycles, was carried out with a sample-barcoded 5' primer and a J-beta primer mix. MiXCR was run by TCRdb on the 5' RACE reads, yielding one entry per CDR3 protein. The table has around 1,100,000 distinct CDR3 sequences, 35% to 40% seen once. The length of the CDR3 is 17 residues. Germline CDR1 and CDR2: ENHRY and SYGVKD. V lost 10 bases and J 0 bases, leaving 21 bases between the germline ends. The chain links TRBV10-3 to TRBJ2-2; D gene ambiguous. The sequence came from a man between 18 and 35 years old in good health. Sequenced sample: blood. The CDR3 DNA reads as TGTGCCACGTGGAAAGGATCAGGAAAACCGAACACCGGGGAGCTGTTTTTT. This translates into CATWKGSGKPNTGELFF.